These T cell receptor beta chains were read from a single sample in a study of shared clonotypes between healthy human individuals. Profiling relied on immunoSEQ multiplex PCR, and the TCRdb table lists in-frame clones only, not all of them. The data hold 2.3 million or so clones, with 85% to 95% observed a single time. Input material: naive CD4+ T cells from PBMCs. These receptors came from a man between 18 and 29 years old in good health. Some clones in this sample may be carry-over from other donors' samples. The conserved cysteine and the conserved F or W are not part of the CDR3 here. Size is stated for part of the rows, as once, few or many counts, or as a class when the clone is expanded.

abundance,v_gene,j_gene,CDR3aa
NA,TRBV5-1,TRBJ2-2,ASSPDAGATNTGELF
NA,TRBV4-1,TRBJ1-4,ASSQARRATNEKLF
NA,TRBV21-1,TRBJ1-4,ASSKSRLATNEKLF
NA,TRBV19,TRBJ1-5,ASSIARGPQPQH
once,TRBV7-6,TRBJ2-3,ASSLGRADTQY
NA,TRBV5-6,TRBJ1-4,ASSLAGSGEKLF
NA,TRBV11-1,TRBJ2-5,ASSSAAGEAAQY
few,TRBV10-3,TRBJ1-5,AISSDLTGFRPQH
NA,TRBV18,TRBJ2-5,ASSPRGETQY
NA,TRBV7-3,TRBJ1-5,ASSSMVNQPQH
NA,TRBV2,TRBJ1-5,ASSADSLDRQPQH
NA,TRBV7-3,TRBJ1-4,ASGATNEKLF
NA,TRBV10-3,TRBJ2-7,AISTPQTSKQY
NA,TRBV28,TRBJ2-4,ASSWAGARYQY
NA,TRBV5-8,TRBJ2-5,ASSRGGLAETQY
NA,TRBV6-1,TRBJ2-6,ASSERQGAGSGANVLT
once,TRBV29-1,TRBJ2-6,SVSGSGANVLT
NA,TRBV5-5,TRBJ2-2,ASSLWGAGTGELF
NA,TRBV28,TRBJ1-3,ASSLQFSGNTIY
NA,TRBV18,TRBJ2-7,ASLATGDEQY
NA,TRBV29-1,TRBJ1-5,SVVSSSGGPQH
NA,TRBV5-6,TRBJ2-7,ASSRNLDPGYEQY
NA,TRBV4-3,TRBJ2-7,ASSQDRNGRYEQY
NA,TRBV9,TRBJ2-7,ASSSGQGNYEQY
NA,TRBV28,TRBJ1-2,ASSPDRINYGYT
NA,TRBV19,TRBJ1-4,ASSTRHVGAGTNEKLF
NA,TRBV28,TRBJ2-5,ASRTTETQY
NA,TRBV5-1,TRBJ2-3,ASSLGDSSTDTQY
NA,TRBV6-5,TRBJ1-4,ASSYLGAGKLF
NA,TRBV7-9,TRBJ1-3,ASSGTVSGNTIY
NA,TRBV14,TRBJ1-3,ASSPPSGNTIY
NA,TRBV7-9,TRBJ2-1,ASSIGTSGRRNEQF
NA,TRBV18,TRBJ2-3,ASSPLATDTQY